The 9 T cell receptor beta chains given below trace back to one sample, sequenced in a study of blood T cell repertoires in COVID-19. Some clones are missing from TCRdb's copy, which holds only in-frame ones; the method was immunoSEQ multiplex PCR. The sample carries around 380,000 clones, around 87% recorded once. Sequenced material: PBMCs or T cells enriched from blood (not recorded which). Receptors originate from a man aged 25 to 45 who had recovered from COVID-19.

The chain carries TRBV9 and TRBJ1-2, with D unresolved. V lost 4 bases and J lost 7, with 14 bases in between. This CDR3 has 13 amino acids. Germline V gene lookup returns CDR1 SGDLS and CDR2 YYNGEE. The CDR3 nucleotides read TGTGCCAGCAGCCCGGATTTATGGAGTGGCTACACCTTC. Translated: CASSPDLWSGYTF.

This clone was seen only once. The V call is TRBV3-1 (or the pseudogene TRBV3-2), the J call TRBJ1-2; TRBD1 is a possible D gene (6 bases). V lost 4 bases and J 4 bases, leaving 13 bases between the germline ends. Per the germline V gene, CDR1 is LGHDT and CDR2 is YNNKEL (reference sequence). The CDR3 length is 14 residues. CDR3 loop: CASSPPQGAYGYTF. In nucleotides, the CDR3 is TGTGCCAGCAGCCCTCCACAGGGTGCCTATGGCTACACCTTC.

This clone has just one count. The genes are TRBV7-2 and TRBJ1-2; D is perhaps TRBD1 (5 bases). Germline V gene data show CDR1 as SGHTA and CDR2 as FQGNSA. V lost 4 bases and J lost 4, with 16 bases in between. The CDR3 runs to 15 residues. The CDR3 sequence: CASSSQSGGFYGYTF. In nucleotides, the CDR3 is TGTGCCAGCAGCTCCCAAAGTGGGGGGTTCTATGGCTACACCTTC.

J is TRBJ1-2 and V is TRBV19; 7 bases map to TRBD1. V lost 3 bases, J lost 4 bases, and 5 bases stayed unmatched. Per the germline V gene, CDR1 is LNHDA and CDR2 is SQIVND (reference sequence). The CDR3 spans 14 residues. DNA of the CDR3: TGTGCCAGTAGTATGATGGACAGGTTCTATGGCTACACCTTC. Its protein product is CASSMMDRFYGYTF.

This clone was observed a single time. The chain employs TRBV18 and TRBJ1-2, with D possibly matching TRBD1 (5 bases). Germline values: CDR1 KGHSH, CDR2 LQKENI. The CDR3 totals 15 residues. Trimming shortened V by 0 bases and J by 6 bases, and 14 bases separated the two germline ends. The CDR3 DNA sequence: TGTGCCAGCTCACCACCGACGCAGGGTAGACATGGCTACACCTTC. It translates to CASSPPTQGRHGYTF.

This chain links TRBV10-1 with TRBJ1-4, with D possibly matching TRBD1 (5 bases). This CDR3 is built from 11 residues. V lost 7 bases and J lost 6, with 6 bases in between. The germline V gene encodes CDR1 WNHNN and CDR2 SYGVQD (reference sequence). CDR3 sequence reads: CASTRDEKLFF. For the CDR3, the DNA is TGCGCCAGCACCAGGGATGAAAAACTGTTTTTT.

J is TRBJ2-2 and V is TRBV5-3, with no clear D. TRBV5-3 falls under the ORF class, with uncertain function. V gave up 0 bases and J gave up 4 bases, with 16 bases separating them. This CDR3 is built from 17 residues. This CDR3 reads CARSLVGRQAPTGELFF. CDR3 sequence (DNA): TGTGCCAGAAGCTTGGTGGGCAGGCAAGCACCCACCGGGGAGCTGTTTTTT.

The chain combines TRBV5-1 with TRBJ1-5, with D uncertain. The CDR3 runs to 14 residues. V shed 7 bases and J shed 7 bases, with 18 bases lying between them. Germline V lookup: CDR1 SGHRS, CDR2 YFSETQ. The CDR3 sequence: CASSVGASGQPQHF. In nucleotides, the CDR3 is TGCGCCAGCTCTGTGGGAGCCAGCGGGCAGCCCCAGCATTTT. The full variable domain, in which reference TRBV5-1 and TRBJ1-5 provide the parts outside the CDR3, is KAGVTQTPRYLIKTRGQQVTLSCSPISGHRSVSWYQQTPGQGLQFLFEYFSETQRNKGNFPGRFSGRQFSNSRSEMNVSTLELGDSALYLCASSVGASGQPQHFGDGTRLSIL.

The chain links TRBV6-5 to TRBJ1-5; no reliable D call. Germline V gene lookup returns CDR1 MNHEY and CDR2 SVGAGI. The CDR3 loop spans 14 amino acids. The V end lost 5 bases, the J end lost 3 bases, and 11 bases lay between the germline ends. CDR3 amino acids: CASSPRRNNQPQHF. In DNA form, the CDR3 reads TGTGCCAGCAGTCCACGGAGAAACAATCAGCCCCAGCATTTT.